This T cell receptor beta chain is from a study of graft-versus-host responses after intestinal transplantation. The method was immunoSEQ multiplex PCR; TCRdb's version includes in-frame clones alone and lacks a portion of them. The sample shows 15,000 to 20,000 clones, approximately 86% of them seen only once. V lost 6 bases, J lost 0 bases, and 5 bases stayed unmatched. Germline lookup yields CDR1 MNHNS and CDR2 SASEGT. This CDR3 has 14 residues. This clonotype originated in a human patient who received an intestinal transplant, so some T cells may come from the graft donor. The starting material was bone marrow, obtained about 130 days after transplant. V usage is TRBV6-1 and J usage is TRBJ2-7; 7 bases agree with TRBD2. Here the CDR3 DNA reads TGTGCCAGCAGGGCGGGAGAAGGCTCCTACGAGCAGTACTTC. This sequence encodes CASRAGEGSYEQYF.